The 12 T cell receptor beta chains reported below all come from one sample, sequenced in a study of T cells after yellow fever vaccination. TCRdb itself ran the 5' RACE reads through MiXCR, one entry per CDR3 protein. The repertoire consists of roughly 350,000 distinct CDR3 sequences, with 4.1% occurring once and the leading ten covering approximately 25%. Sequenced material: PBMCs, taken 5 days after the yellow fever booster vaccination. Receptor source: a young man who received the YFV17D yellow fever vaccine.

V is TRBV27 and J is TRBJ2-7; D unresolved. V lost 6 bases, J lost 3 bases, and 9 bases lay in between. Per the germline V gene, CDR1 is MNHEY and CDR2 is SMNVEV (reference sequence). The CDR3 runs to 12 residues. DNA for the CDR3: TGTGCCAGCAGCGGCAGAGACTACGAGCAGTACTTC. Translated, it gives CASSGRDYEQYF.

At least ten counts were recorded for this clonotype. The chain combines TRBV4-2 with TRBJ2-5, with a tentative D call TRBD2 (5 bases). The CDR3 is 14 amino acids. V gave up 0 bases and J gave up 4 bases, with 9 bases separating them. Germline V gene lookup returns CDR1 LGHNA and CDR2 YNFKEQ. CDR3 nucleotide sequence: TGTGCCAGCAGCCAAGAGGGAGTACGAGAGACCCAGTACTTC. Translated, it gives CASSQEGVRETQYF.

This clonotype came up a few times. The CDR3 DNA follows: TGTGCCACCAGTGCCGCCGACGCAGATACGCAGTATTTT. Translated, it gives CATSAADADTQYF. V and J are TRBV24-1 and TRBJ2-3; no reliable D call. This CDR3 spans 13 amino acids. The germline V and J ends were trimmed by 5 bases and 4 bases, with 9 bases remaining between them. CDR1 is KGHDR and CDR2 is SFDVKD in the germline V gene.

This clonotype appeared a few times. The V and J genes are TRBV5-1 and TRBJ2-3, with D perhaps TRBD2 (5 bases). The ends were cut back, 1 base at V and 0 bases at J, with 12 bases in the middle. There are 16 residues in the CDR3. CDR1 SGHRS and CDR2 YFSETQ come from the germline V gene. The CDR3 region has the DNA TGCGCCAGCAGCTTGCCTGAGGGCTCTAGCACAGATACGCAGTATTTT. Its translation is CASSLPEGSSTDTQYF.

This clonotype showed up just a few times. The chain uses TRBV12-3 or TRBV12-4 and TRBJ2-3; TRBD1 matches 8 bases. The V segment lost 4 bases and the J segment 5 bases; nucleotides outside the gene matches: 11. The CDR3 consists of 16 residues. The chain's CDR3 is CASSSTGTGGKDTQYF. The DNA of the CDR3 is TGTGCCAGCAGTTCAACGGGTACAGGGGGTAAAGATACGCAGTATTTT.

This clonotype was seen only a few times. V and J are TRBV7-8 and TRBJ2-2; TRBD1 matches 11 bases. Germline V gives CDR1 SGHVS, CDR2 FQNEAQ. V was pared by 5 bases and J by 6 bases, with 2 bases of the junction left unmatched. The CDR3 consists of 14 residues. The CDR3 loop reads CASSGQGAAGELFF. CDR3 coding DNA: TGTGCCAGCAGCGGACAGGGGGCTGCCGGGGAGCTGTTTTTT.

A few counts support this clonotype. The CDR3 loop is CASSHSIQGLAKNIQYF. The CDR3 nucleotides are TGTGCCAGCAGCCACTCCATACAGGGCCTAGCCAAAAACATTCAGTACTTC. V is TRBV4-2 and J is TRBJ2-4; perhaps TRBD1 as D (6 bases). Looked up from germline, CDR1 is LGHNA and CDR2 is YNFKEQ. The V end was cut by 3 bases, the J end by 0 bases, with 15 bases between. This CDR3 is 17 amino acids long.

This clonotype has at least ten counts. The chain joins TRBV7-6 to TRBJ2-5; D remains ambiguous. The germline V and J ends were trimmed by 1 base and 7 bases, with 13 bases remaining between them. The CDR3 is 14 amino acids. Germline values: CDR1 SGHVS, CDR2 FNYEAQ. CDR3 protein: CASSLGSDVGTQYF. The CDR3 DNA follows: TGTGCCAGCAGCTTAGGCAGCGACGTAGGGACCCAGTACTTC.

The chain joins TRBV12-3 or TRBV12-4 to TRBJ2-5; D is perhaps TRBD1 (6 bases). V shed 2 bases and J shed 7 bases, with 17 bases lying between them. CDR3 length: 15 residues. The CDR3 sequence is CASSLYRDTPGTQYF. The CDR3 DNA reads as TGTGCCAGCAGTTTATACCGGGACACCCCAGGGACCCAGTACTTC.

This clonotype was picked up a small number of times. The V gene is TRBV7-9, the J gene TRBJ2-2, with D unresolved. V lost 4 bases, J lost 6 bases, and 12 bases lay in between. CDR1 and CDR2 (germline): SEHNR, FQNEAQ (reference sequence). The CDR3 contains 14 residues. CDR3 nucleotides: TGTGCCAGCAGCTCACTCCTAGACTCCGGGGAGCTGTTTTTT. It codes for CASSSLLDSGELFF.

The DNA for the CDR3 is TGTGCCAGCAGTTACTCGCGGCAGGGGGCGTGGTACGAGCAGTACTTC. Its translation is CASSYSRQGAWYEQYF. This rearrangement joins TRBV6-5 to TRBJ2-7, with TRBD1 identical over 8 bases. From germline, CDR1 is MNHEY and CDR2 SVGAGI. The CDR3 runs to 16 residues. V lost 0 bases to trimming and J lost 4 bases; unmatched junction nucleotides: 8.

This clonotype was found a few times. The rearrangement uses TRBV20-1 and TRBJ1-6; unclear D gene. V was clipped by 2 bases and J by 4 bases, with 15 bases between them. Germline assignment: CDR1 DFQATT and CDR2 SNEGSKA (reference sequence). The CDR3 is 16 residues long. CDR3 loop: CSARPGPFGYNSPLHF. CDR3 DNA sequence: TGCAGTGCTAGACCGGGCCCGTTCGGATATAATTCACCCCTCCACTTT.